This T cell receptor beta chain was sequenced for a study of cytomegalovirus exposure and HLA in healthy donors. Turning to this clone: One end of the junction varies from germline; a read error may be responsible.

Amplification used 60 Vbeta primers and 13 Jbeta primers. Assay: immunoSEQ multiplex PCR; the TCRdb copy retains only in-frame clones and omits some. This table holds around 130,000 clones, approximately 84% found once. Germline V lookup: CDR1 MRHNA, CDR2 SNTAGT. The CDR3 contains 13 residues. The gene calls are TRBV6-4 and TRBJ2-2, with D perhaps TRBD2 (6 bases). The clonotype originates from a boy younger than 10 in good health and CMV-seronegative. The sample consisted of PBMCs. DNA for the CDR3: TGTGCCAGCAGTGAAAGGGAAGACGGGGGGCTGTTTTTT. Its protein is CASSEREDGGLFF.